The 25 T cell receptor beta chains in this list originate from one sample, sequenced in a study of Tregs in tolerant kidney transplant recipients. The table came from immunoSEQ multiplex PCR; TCRdb's copy has only in-frame clones and leaves some out. The profile covers 100,000 to 150,000 clones, with roughly nine tenths appearing a single time and roughly 0.61% taken by the ten largest. Sequenced input: CD4+ T cells from blood. Source of these receptors: a human donor in good health.

The chain is built from TRBV19 and TRBJ1-1; 11 positions match TRBD1. V trimming: 5 bases; J trimming: 1 base; junction bases outside the gene matches: 6. Per the germline V gene, CDR1 is LNHDA and CDR2 is SQIVND (reference sequence). The CDR3 totals 16 residues. The CDR3 region is CASSGGQGVRNTEAFF. For the CDR3, the DNA is TGTGCCAGTAGTGGGGGACAGGGGGTTAGGAACACTGAAGCTTTCTTT.

The V gene is TRBV5-5, the J gene TRBJ2-5; 12 bases are a match to TRBD2. Germline CDR1 and CDR2: SGHKS and YYEKEE (reference sequence). CDR3 length equals 16 residues. V was clipped by 3 bases and J by 0 bases; unmatched bases: 3. In DNA, the CDR3 is TGTGCCAGCAGCTCCGGACTAGCGGGAAACCAAGAGACCCAGTACTTC. Translating gives CASSSGLAGNQETQYF.

In DNA, the CDR3 is TGTGCCAGTAGACAGGGACCTGGCTATGGCTACACCTTC. Protein product: CASRQGPGYGYTF. The chain couples TRBV19 to TRBJ1-2; D possibly corresponds to TRBD1 (6 bases). V lost 6 bases to trimming and J lost 4 bases, with 12 bases between them. CDR3 length equals 13 residues. Germline CDR1 is LNHDA and CDR2 is SQIVND (reference sequence). Full variable domain (remainder filled in from reference TRBV19 and TRBJ1-2): DGGITQSPKYLFRKEGQNVTLSCEQNLNHDAMYWYRQDPGQGLRLIYYSQIVNDFQKGDIAEGYSVSREKKESFPLTVTSAQKNPTAFYLCASRQGPGYGYTFGSGTRLTVV.

The V and J genes are TRBV5-1 and TRBJ2-1; 10 bases align to TRBD1. V lost 4 bases, J lost 6 bases, and 4 bases stayed unmatched. CDR1 SGHRS and CDR2 YFSETQ come from the germline V gene. The CDR3 contains 14 residues. The CDR3 protein is CASSRDRGPNEQFF. In nucleotides, the CDR3 is TGCGCCAGCAGCCGGGACAGGGGTCCCAATGAGCAGTTCTTC.

The CDR3 sequence is CASSMGGGGYEQYF. For the CDR3, the DNA is TGCGCCAGCAGCATGGGTGGCGGGGGTTACGAGCAGTACTTC. The chain joins TRBV5-1 to TRBJ2-7; 7 bases map to TRBD2. Trimming cost V 4 bases and J 4 bases; bases outside gene matches: 8. The germline V gene encodes CDR1 SGHRS and CDR2 YFSETQ. The CDR3 contains 14 residues.

The J gene is TRBJ1-2, the V gene TRBV5-1; 11 bases fit TRBD1. In germline, CDR1 is SGHRS, CDR2 YFSETQ. The CDR3 runs to 17 residues. V was pared by 4 bases and J by 4 bases, with 12 bases of the junction left unmatched. The CDR3 region is CASSLPDRGRGFYGYTF. In nucleotides, the CDR3 is TGCGCCAGCAGCCTCCCGGACAGGGGGCGCGGGTTCTATGGCTACACCTTC.

J is TRBJ2-1 and V is TRBV11-3, with TRBD2 matching 12 bases. Per germline, CDR1 SGHNT and CDR2 YENEEA. CDR3 size: 16 residues. The ends lost 2 bases at V and 7 bases at J; junction bases unmatched: 6. The CDR3 spells CASSLIGTSGSNEQFF. The CDR3 DNA sequence: TGTGCCAGCAGCTTAATTGGGACTAGCGGGTCTAATGAGCAGTTCTTC.

The V and J genes are TRBV6-5 and TRBJ1-5; D possibly corresponds to TRBD1 (5 bases). The germline V and J ends were trimmed by 2 bases and 7 bases, with 9 bases remaining between them. Germline V lookup: CDR1 MNHEY, CDR2 SVGAGI. The CDR3 runs to 13 residues. CDR3 DNA: TGTGCCAGCAGTTACCAGGGTGGACAGCCCCAGCATTTT. It is translated as CASSYQGGQPQHF.

The J gene is TRBJ2-1, the V gene TRBV18; 8 nucleotides align to TRBD2. The CDR3 sequence is 16 residues long. V was pared by 6 bases and J by 7 bases, with 14 bases of the junction left unmatched. Germline values: CDR1 KGHSH, CDR2 LQKENI. The CDR3 nucleotides are TGTGCCAGCTCGCCCCTTGAGCGGGGGCCGGGGAATGAGCAGTTCTTC. It is translated as CASSPLERGPGNEQFF. Looking up the rest from reference TRBV18 and TRBJ2-1 gives the full variable domain: NAGVMQNPRHLVRRRGQEARLRCSPMKGHSHVYWYRQLPEEGLKFMVYLQKENIIDESGMPKERFSAEFPKEGPSILRIQQVVRGDSAAYFCASSPLERGPGNEQFFGPGTRLTVL.

The genes are TRBV19 and TRBJ1-6, with 11 bases matching TRBD1. The CDR3 spans 17 residues. Germline trimming cut 4 bases from V and 7 bases from J; bases unmatched to any gene: 9. Germline V gene lookup returns CDR1 LNHDA and CDR2 SQIVND (reference sequence). The CDR3, as DNA: TGTGCCAGTAGTAGGAGGCCCGGGACAGGGGGGAATTCACCCCTCCACTTT. Protein product: CASSRRPGTGGNSPLHF.

The genes are TRBV2 and TRBJ1-1; TRBD1 aligns across 7 bases. Unmatched junction bases numbered 4, after V lost 6 bases and J lost 3 bases. This CDR3 has 13 residues. The germline V gene has CDR1 SNHLY and CDR2 FYNNEI. The CDR3 nucleotides read TGTGCCAGCAGCGATGACAGGGACACTGAAGCTTTCTTT. As protein: CASSDDRDTEAFF.

The rearrangement joins TRBV11-2 to TRBJ1-1; D ambiguous. Germline CDR1 is SGHAT and CDR2 is FQNNGV. This CDR3 has 12 amino acids. Trimming removed 5 bases from V and 6 bases from J, with 10 bases in between. CDR3 region: CASSDGSSEAFF. For the CDR3, the DNA is TGTGCCAGCAGCGACGGGAGCTCTGAAGCTTTCTTT.

The rearrangement joins TRBV5-6 to TRBJ2-3; a possible D gene is TRBD1 (5 bases). The CDR3 has 14 residues. Trimming took off 3 bases at V and 5 bases at J, with 13 bases between the two ends. Germline CDR1 SGHDT, CDR2 YYEEEE. CDR3 nucleotides: TGTGCCAGCAGCTCCCCAAGTAGGGGAGATACGCAGTATTTT. Its protein is CASSSPSRGDTQYF.

V and J are TRBV2 and TRBJ1-4; D gene uncertain. This CDR3 is built from 14 residues. Germline assignment: CDR1 SNHLY and CDR2 FYNNEI. Trimming shortened V by 7 bases and J by 3 bases, and 12 bases separated the two germline ends. Here the CDR3 reads CASNIGGPNEKLFF. The DNA for the CDR3 is TGTGCCAGCAACATCGGCGGGCCTAATGAAAAACTGTTTTTT.

The chain uses TRBV10-3 and TRBJ2-7; D ambiguous. The CDR3 extends over 13 amino acids. Germline loops: CDR1 ENHRY, CDR2 SYGVKD. V was trimmed by 2 bases and J by 3 bases, leaving 8 bases between them. Here the CDR3 DNA reads TGTGCCATCAGTGAGGCCGAAGACTACGAGCAGTACTTC. This encodes CAISEAEDYEQYF.

This clone was detected only once. The chain employs TRBV11-2 and TRBJ2-3; TRBD1 or TRBD2 may be the D gene (5 bases each). The CDR3 contains 17 residues. CDR1 SGHAT and CDR2 FQNNGV come from the germline V gene. V dropped 4 bases and J dropped 0 bases, with 17 bases sitting between them. CDR3 residues: CASSYLSGTYSTDTQYF. The CDR3, as DNA: TGTGCCAGCAGCTACCTCTCCGGGACGTATAGCACAGATACGCAGTATTTT.

V and J are TRBV5-1 and TRBJ1-2; D might be TRBD1 (5 bases). V was trimmed by 4 bases and J by 2 bases, leaving 18 bases between them. Germline V CDR1 and CDR2: SGHRS, YFSETQ. This CDR3 has 16 residues. The CDR3, as DNA: TGCGCCAGCAGCGTTGGTTCTCCGGGGCCCAACTATGGCTACACCTTC. Translated, it gives CASSVGSPGPNYGYTF. The full variable domain, completed using reference TRBV5-1 and TRBJ1-2, is KAGVTQTPRYLIKTRGQQVTLSCSPISGHRSVSWYQQTPGQGLQFLFEYFSETQRNKGNFPGRFSGRQFSNSRSEMNVSTLELGDSALYLCASSVGSPGPNYGYTFGSGTRLTVV.

J is TRBJ1-1 and V is TRBV29-1; 7 positions agree with TRBD1. From germline, CDR1 is SQVTM and CDR2 ANQGSEA. J was trimmed by 7 bases and V by 5 bases; bases with no gene match: 10. The CDR3 extends over 13 amino acids. The CDR3 bases are TGCAGCGTTCAAGGGGGCGTGAGGGTTGAAGCTTTCTTT. This codes for CSVQGGVRVEAFF.

The chain uses TRBV11-2 and TRBJ2-3; 7 bases align to TRBD2. Germline V lookup: CDR1 SGHAT, CDR2 FQNNGV. Losses at the gene ends were 1 base for V and 2 bases for J; bases not matched to a gene: 6. The CDR3 extends over 16 amino acids. Here the CDR3 DNA reads TGTGCCAGCAGCTTAGGGACTAGAGCCTCCACAGATACGCAGTATTTT. Protein: CASSLGTRASTDTQYF.

This chain joins TRBV5-4 and TRBJ2-5, with 9 bases lining up with TRBD1. With 3 bases clipped from V and 1 base from J, the junction kept 7 bases outside the gene matches. Germline-derived CDR1 and CDR2 are SGHNT and YYREEE (reference sequence). This CDR3 region has 16 residues. The chain's CDR3 is CASSWGGQGAQETQYF. The CDR3 DNA is TGTGCCAGCAGCTGGGGGGGACAGGGTGCCCAAGAGACCCAGTACTTC.

The V gene is TRBV5-4, the J gene TRBJ2-1; 8 nucleotides agree with TRBD2. Germline CDR1 and CDR2: SGHNT and YYREEE (reference sequence). The CDR3 contains 15 residues. The J segment lost 2 bases and the V segment lost 1 base, leaving 2 bases of the junction unmatched. CDR3 protein: CASSLTSGTYNEQFF. CDR3 coding DNA: TGTGCCAGCAGCTTGACTAGCGGAACCTACAATGAGCAGTTCTTC.

The chain has TRBV5-1 and TRBJ2-3; 8 nucleotides line up with TRBD2. Germline V gives CDR1 SGHRS, CDR2 YFSETQ. This CDR3 region has 16 residues. Losses at the gene ends were 0 bases for V and 4 bases for J; bases not matched to a gene: 7. Here the CDR3 DNA reads TGCGCCAGCAGCTTGGCCGGGAGCGGGAGCCCAGATACGCAGTATTTT. Amino acid sequence: CASSLAGSGSPDTQYF.

This clone was recorded once. The V call is TRBV7-2, the J call TRBJ2-5; D is unresolved. V shed 4 bases and J shed 2 bases, with 14 bases lying between them. Per the germline V gene, CDR1 is SGHTA and CDR2 is FQGNSA. This CDR3 is 15 amino acids long. The CDR3 nucleotides are TGTGCCAGCAGCTCCGGAAGCCTATCTCAAGAGACCCAGTACTTC. Its protein product is CASSSGSLSQETQYF.

The sample holds one count of this clone. The chain is built from TRBV6-6 and TRBJ2-1; 7 bases are a match to TRBD1. Germline V lookup: CDR1 MNHNY, CDR2 SVGAGI (reference sequence). The CDR3 is made up of 15 amino acids. Trimming removed 6 bases from V and 2 bases from J; junction bases left unmatched: 7. This CDR3 is CASSLGQITYNEQFF. DNA of the CDR3: TGTGCCAGCAGCCTGGGACAGATAACCTACAATGAGCAGTTCTTC.

The chain uses TRBV10-3 and TRBJ1-2, with D perhaps matching TRBD1 (6 bases). The CDR3 has 15 amino acids. V was shortened by 6 bases and J by 4 bases, with 18 bases between the two germline ends. Germline V gene lookup returns CDR1 ENHRY and CDR2 SYGVKD. CDR3 bases: TGTGCCATCAGAGATTTAGGGGGGGTACTCTATGGCTACACCTTC. It yields the protein CAIRDLGGVLYGYTF.